This paragraph covers one T cell receptor (beta chain) sequence. The sample is drawn from a study of OX40 agonist ivuxolimab in advanced cancers. Germline CDR1 MNHEY, CDR2 SVGAGI. V was clipped by 5 bases and J by 5 bases, with 13 bases between them. This CDR3 comprises 14 residues. Some clones are missing from TCRdb's copy, which holds only in-frame ones; the method was immunoSEQ multiplex PCR. The table records more than 85,000 clones, roughly 90% of them present only once. The specimen was CD4+ or CD8+ T cells sorted from blood, collected in a trial of the OX40 agonist ivuxolimab. The receptor comes from an adult with an advanced solid tumor such as melanoma, head and neck, liver or kidney cancer. This sequence joins TRBV6-5 and TRBJ2-1; possibly TRBD2 for D (6 bases). The chain's CDR3 is CASSQGRGNNEQFF. CDR3 in DNA: TGTGCCAGCAGTCAAGGTCGGGGGAACAATGAGCAGTTCTTC.